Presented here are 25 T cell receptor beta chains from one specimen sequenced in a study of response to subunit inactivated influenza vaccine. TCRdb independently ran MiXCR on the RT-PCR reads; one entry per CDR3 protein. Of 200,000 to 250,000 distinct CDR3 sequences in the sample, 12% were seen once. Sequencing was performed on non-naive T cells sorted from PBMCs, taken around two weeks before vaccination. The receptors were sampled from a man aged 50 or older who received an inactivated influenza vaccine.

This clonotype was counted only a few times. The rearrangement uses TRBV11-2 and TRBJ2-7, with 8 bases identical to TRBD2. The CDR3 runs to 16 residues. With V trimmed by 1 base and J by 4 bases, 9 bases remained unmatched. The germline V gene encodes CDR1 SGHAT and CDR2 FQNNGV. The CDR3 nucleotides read TGTGCCAGCAGCTTAGTACGAGGCGGGAGGTTTTACGAGCAGTACTTC. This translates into CASSLVRGGRFYEQYF.

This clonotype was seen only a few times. The CDR3 DNA sequence: TGTGCCAGCAGCCCAGGGAATCGCAATCAGCCCCAGCATTTT. It encodes CASSPGNRNQPQHF. The chain combines TRBV6-2 or TRBV6-3 with TRBJ1-5; D might be TRBD1 (5 bases). Trimming shortened V by 6 bases and J by 2 bases, and 11 bases separated the two germline ends. From germline, CDR1 is MNHEY and CDR2 SVGEGT. This CDR3 contains 14 residues.

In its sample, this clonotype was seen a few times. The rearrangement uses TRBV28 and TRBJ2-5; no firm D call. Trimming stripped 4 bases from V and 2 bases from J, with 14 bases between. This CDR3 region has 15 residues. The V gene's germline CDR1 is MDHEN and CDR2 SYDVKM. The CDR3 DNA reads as TGTGCCAGCAGTTACGCTGGGATGAAACAAGAGACCCAGTACTTC. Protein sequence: CASSYAGMKQETQYF. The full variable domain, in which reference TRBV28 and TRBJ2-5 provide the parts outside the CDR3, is DVKVTQSSRYLVKRTGEKVFLECVQDMDHENMFWYRQDPGLGLRLIYFSYDVKMKEKGDIPEGYSVSREKKERFSLILESASTNQTSMYLCASSYAGMKQETQYFGPGTRLLVL.

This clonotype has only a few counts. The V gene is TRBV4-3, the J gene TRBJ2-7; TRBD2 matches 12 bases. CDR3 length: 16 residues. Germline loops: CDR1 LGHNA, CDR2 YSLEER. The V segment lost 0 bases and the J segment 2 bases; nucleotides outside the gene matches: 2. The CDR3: CASSQELAGGPYEQYF. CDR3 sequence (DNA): TGCGCCAGCAGCCAAGAGCTAGCGGGGGGGCCCTACGAGCAGTACTTC.

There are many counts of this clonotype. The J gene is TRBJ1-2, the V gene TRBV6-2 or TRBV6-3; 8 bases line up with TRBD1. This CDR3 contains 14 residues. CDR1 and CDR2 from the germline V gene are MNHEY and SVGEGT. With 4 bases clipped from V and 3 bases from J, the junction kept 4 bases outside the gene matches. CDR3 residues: CASSSTGGHYGYTF. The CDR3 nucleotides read TGTGCCAGCAGTTCTACAGGGGGACACTATGGCTACACCTTC.

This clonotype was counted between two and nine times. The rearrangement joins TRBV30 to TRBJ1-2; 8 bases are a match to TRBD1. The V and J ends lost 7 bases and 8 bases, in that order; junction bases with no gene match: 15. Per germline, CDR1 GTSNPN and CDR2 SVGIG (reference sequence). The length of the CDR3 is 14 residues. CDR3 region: CASKIPGGEGGYTF. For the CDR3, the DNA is TGTGCCTCGAAGATCCCAGGGGGCGAGGGGGGCTACACCTTC.

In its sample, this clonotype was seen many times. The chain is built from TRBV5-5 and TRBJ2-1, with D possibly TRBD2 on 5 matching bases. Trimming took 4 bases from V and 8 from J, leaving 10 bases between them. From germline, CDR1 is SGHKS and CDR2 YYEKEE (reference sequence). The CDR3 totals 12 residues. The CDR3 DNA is TGTGCCAGCAGCCGGGGTGAATATGAGCAGTTCTTC. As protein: CASSRGEYEQFF. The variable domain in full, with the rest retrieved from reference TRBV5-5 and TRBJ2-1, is DAGVTQSPTHLIKTRGQQVTLRCSPISGHKSVSWYQQVLGQGPQFIFQYYEKEERGRGNFPDRFSARQFPNYSSELNVNALLLGDSALYLCASSRGEYEQFFGPGTRLTVL.

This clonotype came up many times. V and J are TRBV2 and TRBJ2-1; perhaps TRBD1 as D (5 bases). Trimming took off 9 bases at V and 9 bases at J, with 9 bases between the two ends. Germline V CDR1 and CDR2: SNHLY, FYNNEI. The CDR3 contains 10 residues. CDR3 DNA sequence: TGTGCCAGTGAAGGGGTTGAGCAGTTCTTC. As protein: CASEGVEQFF.

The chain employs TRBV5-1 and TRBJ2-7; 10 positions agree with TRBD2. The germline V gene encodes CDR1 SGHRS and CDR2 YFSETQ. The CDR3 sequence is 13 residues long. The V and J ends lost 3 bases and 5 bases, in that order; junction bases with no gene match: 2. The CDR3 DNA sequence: TGCGCCAGCAGCTCAGCGGGGGGGAACGAGCAGTACTTC. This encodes CASSSAGGNEQYF.

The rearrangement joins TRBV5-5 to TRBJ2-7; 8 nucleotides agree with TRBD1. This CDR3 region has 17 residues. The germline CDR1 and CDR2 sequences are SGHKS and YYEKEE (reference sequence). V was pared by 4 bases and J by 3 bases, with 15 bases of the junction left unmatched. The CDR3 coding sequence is TGTGCCAGCAGCCCCCAGGGGGCTCTCAACTCCTTCTACGAGCAGTACTTC. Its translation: CASSPQGALNSFYEQYF.

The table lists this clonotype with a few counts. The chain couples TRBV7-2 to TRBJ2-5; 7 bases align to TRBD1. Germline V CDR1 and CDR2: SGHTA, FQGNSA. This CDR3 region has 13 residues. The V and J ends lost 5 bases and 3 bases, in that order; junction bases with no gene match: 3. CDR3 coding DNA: TGTGCCAGCAGCCTGGGGACAGAAGAGACCCAGTACTTC. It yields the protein CASSLGTEETQYF.

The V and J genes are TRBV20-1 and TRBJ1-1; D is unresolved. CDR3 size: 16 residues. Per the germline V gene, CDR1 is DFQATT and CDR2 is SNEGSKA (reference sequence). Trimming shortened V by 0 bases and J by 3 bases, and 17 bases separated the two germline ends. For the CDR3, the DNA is TGCAGTGCTAGAGAACCGCTATTTGGAGAGCACACTGAAGCTTTCTTT. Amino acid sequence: CSAREPLFGEHTEAFF.

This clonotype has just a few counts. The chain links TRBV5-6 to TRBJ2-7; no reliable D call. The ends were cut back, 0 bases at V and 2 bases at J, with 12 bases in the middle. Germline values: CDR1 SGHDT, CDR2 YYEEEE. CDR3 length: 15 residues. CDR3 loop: CASSLDPNKAYEQYF. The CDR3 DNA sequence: TGTGCCAGCAGCTTGGACCCGAACAAAGCCTACGAGCAGTACTTC.

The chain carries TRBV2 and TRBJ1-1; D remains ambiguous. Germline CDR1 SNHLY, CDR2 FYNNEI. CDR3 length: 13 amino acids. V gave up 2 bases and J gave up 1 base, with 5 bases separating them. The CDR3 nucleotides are TGTGCCAGCAGTGAAAGGTGGAACACTGAAGCTTTCTTT. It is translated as CASSERWNTEAFF.

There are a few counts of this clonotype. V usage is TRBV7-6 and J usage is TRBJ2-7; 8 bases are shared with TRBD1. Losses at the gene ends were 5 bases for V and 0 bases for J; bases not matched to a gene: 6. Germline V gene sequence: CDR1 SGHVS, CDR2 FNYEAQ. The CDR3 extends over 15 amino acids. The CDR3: CASSQGTGGSYEQYF. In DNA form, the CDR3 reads TGTGCCAGCAGCCAAGGGACAGGCGGCTCCTACGAGCAGTACTTC.

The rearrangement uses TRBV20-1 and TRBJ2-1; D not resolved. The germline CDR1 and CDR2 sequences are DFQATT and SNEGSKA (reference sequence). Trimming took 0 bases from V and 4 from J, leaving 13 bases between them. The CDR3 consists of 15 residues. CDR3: CSARDWVGSYNEQFF. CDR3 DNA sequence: TGCAGTGCTAGAGATTGGGTGGGATCTTACAATGAGCAGTTCTTC.

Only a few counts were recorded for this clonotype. CDR3 residues: CASSRTGHYNEQFF. CDR3 DNA sequence: TGTGCCAGCAGCCGGACGGGACACTACAATGAGCAGTTCTTC. The rearrangement links TRBV27 to TRBJ2-1, with a tentative D call TRBD1 (6 bases). Between the trimmed V and J ends, which lost 6 bases and 3 bases, there was a span of 12 bases. The CDR3 length is 14 residues. Germline CDR1 is MNHEY and CDR2 is SMNVEV (reference sequence).

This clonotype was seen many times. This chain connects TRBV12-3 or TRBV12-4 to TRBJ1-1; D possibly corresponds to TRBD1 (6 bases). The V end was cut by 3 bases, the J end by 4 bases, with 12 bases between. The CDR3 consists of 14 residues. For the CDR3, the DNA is TGTGCCAGCAGTTTTCAGGAGGGGGGCACTGAAGCTTTCTTT. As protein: CASSFQEGGTEAFF.

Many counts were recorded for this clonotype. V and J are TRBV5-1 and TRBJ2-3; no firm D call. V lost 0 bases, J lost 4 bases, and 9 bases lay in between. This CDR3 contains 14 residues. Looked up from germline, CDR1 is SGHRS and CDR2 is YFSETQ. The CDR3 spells CASSLGIQSDTQYF. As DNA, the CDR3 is TGCGCCAGCAGCTTGGGTATCCAGTCAGATACGCAGTATTTT.

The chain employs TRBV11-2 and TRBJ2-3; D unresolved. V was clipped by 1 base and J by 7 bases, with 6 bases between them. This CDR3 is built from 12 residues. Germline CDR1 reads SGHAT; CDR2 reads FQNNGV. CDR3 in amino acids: CASSLVAYTQYF. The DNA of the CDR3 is TGTGCCAGCAGCTTAGTTGCTTATACGCAGTATTTT.

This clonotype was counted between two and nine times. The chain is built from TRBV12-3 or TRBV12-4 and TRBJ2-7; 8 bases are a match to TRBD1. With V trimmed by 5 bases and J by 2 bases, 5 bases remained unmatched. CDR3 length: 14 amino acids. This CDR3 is CASSQGAPPYEQYF. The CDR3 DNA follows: TGTGCCAGCAGTCAGGGGGCGCCTCCCTACGAGCAGTACTTC.

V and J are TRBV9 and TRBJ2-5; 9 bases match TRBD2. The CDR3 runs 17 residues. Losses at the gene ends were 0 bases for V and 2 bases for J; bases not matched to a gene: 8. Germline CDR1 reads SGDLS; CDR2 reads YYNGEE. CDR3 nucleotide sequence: TGTGCCAGCAGCGTAGAACAGCGGGGGGCCTTTCAAGAGACCCAGTACTTC. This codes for CASSVEQRGAFQETQYF.

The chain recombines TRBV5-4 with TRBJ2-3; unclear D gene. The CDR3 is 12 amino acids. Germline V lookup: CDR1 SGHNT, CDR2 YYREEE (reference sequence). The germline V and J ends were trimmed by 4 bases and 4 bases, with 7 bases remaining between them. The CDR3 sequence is CASSGFSDTQYF. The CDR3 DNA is TGTGCCAGCAGCGGATTTTCAGATACGCAGTATTTT. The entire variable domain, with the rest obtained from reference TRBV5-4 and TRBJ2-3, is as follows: ETGVTQSPTHLIKTRGQQVTLRCSSQSGHNTVSWYQQALGQGPQFIFQYYREEENGRGNFPPRFSGLQFPNYSSELNVNALELDDSALYLCASSGFSDTQYFGPGTRLTVL.

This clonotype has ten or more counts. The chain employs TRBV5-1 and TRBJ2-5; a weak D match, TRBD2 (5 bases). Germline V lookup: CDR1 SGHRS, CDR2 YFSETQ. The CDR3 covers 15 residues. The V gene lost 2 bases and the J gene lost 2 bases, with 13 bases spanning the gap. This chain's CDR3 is CASSFHRGLQETQYF. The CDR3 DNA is TGCGCCAGCAGCTTCCACCGAGGACTGCAAGAGACCCAGTACTTC.

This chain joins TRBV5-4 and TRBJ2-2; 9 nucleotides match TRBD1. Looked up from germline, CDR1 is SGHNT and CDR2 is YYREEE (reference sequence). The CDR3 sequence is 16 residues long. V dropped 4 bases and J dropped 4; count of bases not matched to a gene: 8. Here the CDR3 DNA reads TGTGCCAGCAGCGGGGGACAGGGCCCTTTCACCGGGGAGCTGTTTTTT. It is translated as CASSGGQGPFTGELFF.